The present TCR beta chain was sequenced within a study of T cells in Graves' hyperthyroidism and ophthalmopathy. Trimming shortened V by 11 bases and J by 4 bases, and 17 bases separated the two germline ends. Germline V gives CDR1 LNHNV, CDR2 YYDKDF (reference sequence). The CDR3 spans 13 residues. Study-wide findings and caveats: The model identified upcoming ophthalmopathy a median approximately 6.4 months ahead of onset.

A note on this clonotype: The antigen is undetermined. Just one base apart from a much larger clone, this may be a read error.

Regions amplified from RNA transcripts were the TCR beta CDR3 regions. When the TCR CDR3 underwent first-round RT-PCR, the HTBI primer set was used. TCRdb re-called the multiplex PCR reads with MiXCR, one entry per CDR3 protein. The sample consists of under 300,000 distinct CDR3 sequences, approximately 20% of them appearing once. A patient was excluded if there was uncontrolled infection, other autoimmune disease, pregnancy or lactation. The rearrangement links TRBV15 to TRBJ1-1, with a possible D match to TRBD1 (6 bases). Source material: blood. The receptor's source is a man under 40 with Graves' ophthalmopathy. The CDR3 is CASSGQLSTEAFF. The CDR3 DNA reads TGTGCCTCCTCAGGACAGCTGAGCACTGAAGCTTTCTTT. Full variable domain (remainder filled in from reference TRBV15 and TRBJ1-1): DAMVIQNPRYQVTQFGKPVTLSCSQTLNHNVMYWYQQKSSQAPKLLFHYYDKDFNNEADTPDNFQSRRPNTSFCFLDIRSPGLGDTAMYLCASSGQLSTEAFFGQGTRLTVV.